Listed below are T cell receptor beta chains from one sample, sequenced in a study of blood T cell repertoires in COVID-19. Assay used: immunoSEQ multiplex PCR; TCRdb lists only in-frame clones, some missing. The profile shows nearly 200,000 clones, around four fifths of them singletons. The sequenced sample consisted of peripheral blood. These receptor sequences come from a man aged 60 to 69 with COVID-19, enrolled during active disease. Both conserved end residues are part of each CDR3. Each record gives: V gene, CDR3 length, clone size, J gene, D gene, CDR3 DNA, CDR3 protein. D genes are given only for firm matches. Where a row states a size, it is once, few, many or the class of an expanded clone; other rows omit it.

TRBV21-1	17	.	TRBJ2-7	.	TGTGCCAGCAGCAAAAAAGGGCAGGGGCGGATGATCTACGAGCAGTACTTC	CASSKKGQGRMIYEQYF
TRBV5-1	15	.	TRBJ2-3	TRBD1	TGCGCCAGCAGCCAAGGGACAGGGGACACAGATACGCAGTATTTT	CASSQGTGDTDTQYF
TRBV19	13	.	TRBJ2-2	TRBD2	TGTGCCAGTTGGGGGGGGAACACCGGGGAGCTGTTTTTT	CASWGGNTGELFF
TRBV24-1	13	.	TRBJ2-3	.	TGTGCCACCAGTAGGGGTAGATCAGATACGCAGTATTTT	CATSRGRSDTQYF
TRBV6-5	14	.	TRBJ1-6	TRBD1	TGTGCCAGCAGACCGGGACAGGGGAGTGCACCCCTCCACTTT	CASRPGQGSAPLHF
TRBV12-3/TRBV12-4	12	once	TRBJ1-1	.	TGTGCCAGCAGGAGAGGGCCGACTGAAGCTTTCTTT	CASRRGPTEAFF
TRBV9	16	.	TRBJ2-7	TRBD2	TGTGCCAGCAGCCCCGGACTAGCGGGTGGATCGTACGAGCAGTACTTC	CASSPGLAGGSYEQYF
TRBV6-5	15	.	TRBJ2-3	.	TGTGCCAGCAGTTACGGGGGCGGGAGCACAGATACGCAGTATTTT	CASSYGGGSTDTQYF
TRBV4-2	20	.	TRBJ1-6	.	TGTGCCAGCAGCCAAGATCAATCGGGACTAAGGAGCTCCTATAATTCACCCCTCCACTTT	CASSQDQSGLRSSYNSPLHF
TRBV19	16	.	TRBJ1-3	.	TGTGCCAGTAGTATAGGAGGGACACGCTCTGGAAACACCATATATTTT	CASSIGGTRSGNTIYF
TRBV14	15	.	TRBJ2-3	.	TGTGCCAGCAGCCCTCTACAGGGCCCCCCAGATACGCAGTATTTT	CASSPLQGPPDTQYF
TRBV6-5	14	.	TRBJ2-1	TRBD2	TGTGCCAGCCGGACTAGCGGGCCCGGAAATGAGCAGTTCTTC	CASRTSGPGNEQFF
TRBV6-5	13	.	TRBJ1-2	.	TGTGCCAGCAGCCCGGGTTGGGGGGACGGCTACACCTTC	CASSPGWGDGYTF
TRBV6-5	15	.	TRBJ1-1	TRBD1	TGTGCCAGCAGTCGAAGACAGGGGGTCTCAACTGAAGCTTTCTTT	CASSRRQGVSTEAFF
TRBV19	14	.	TRBJ1-5	.	TGTGCCAGTAGCCGCCGGGAGGGCAATCAGCCCCAGCATTTT	CASSRREGNQPQHF
TRBV5-1	14	.	TRBJ2-5	.	TGCGCCAGCAGCTTCGACAGGCCTAAAGAGACCCAGTACTTC	CASSFDRPKETQYF
TRBV18	14	.	TRBJ1-5	TRBD1	TGTGCCAGCTCACTAGGGACAGGGAGGCAGCCCCAGCATTTT	CASSLGTGRQPQHF
TRBV18	13	.	TRBJ1-2	TRBD1	TGTGCCAGCTCACAACAGGGGCCCCAAGGCTACACCTTC	CASSQQGPQGYTF
TRBV28	14	.	TRBJ2-5	TRBD1	TGTGCCAGCAGTTCCACTAACAGGGGTGAGACCCAGTACTTC	CASSSTNRGETQYF
TRBV6-6	13	once	TRBJ2-6	.	TGTGCCAGCAGTTCAAGCGGGGCCAACGTCCTGACTTTC	CASSSSGANVLTF
TRBV7-6	19	.	TRBJ1-4	TRBD1	TGTGCCAGCAGCCCAATCTCATCAACAGGGGGCATGGCTAATGAAAAACTGTTTTTT	CASSPISSTGGMANEKLFF
TRBV4-1	16	.	TRBJ2-1	.	TGCGCCAGCAGCCAAAGTGAGCCGAAGACCTACAATGAGCAGTTCTTC	CASSQSEPKTYNEQFF
TRBV9	15	.	TRBJ1-1	.	TGTGCCAGCAGCGTAGACGGCAGGGTGAACACTGAAGCTTTCTTT	CASSVDGRVNTEAFF
TRBV18	15	.	TRBJ1-5	.	TGTGCCAGCTCACCAGGGGCGGGAGCTTATCAGCCCCAGCATTTT	CASSPGAGAYQPQHF
TRBV10-3	12	.	TRBJ2-7	.	TGTGCCATCAGTGGAACGGGGAACGAGCAGTACTTC	CAISGTGNEQYF
TRBV9	15	.	TRBJ1-4	.	TGTGCCAGCAGCGCAGGACAGTTTTCTAATGAAAAACTGTTTTTT	CASSAGQFSNEKLFF
TRBV5-1	15	few	TRBJ2-1	TRBD1	TGCGCCAGCAGCAGATCCGGGACAGAGTACAATGAGCAGTTCTTC	CASSRSGTEYNEQFF
TRBV19	11	.	TRBJ2-7	.	TGTGCCGGGAACAGCAGGGATGAGCAGTACTTC	CAGNSRDEQYF
TRBV15	16	.	TRBJ1-6	TRBD1	TGTGCCACCAGCAGAGGTCGGGACAGTTATAATTCACCCCTCCACTTT	CATSRGRDSYNSPLHF
TRBV6-1	15	.	TRBJ2-1	TRBD1	TGTGCCAGCCGACTCCCCGGGACAGATTACAATGAGCAGTTCTTC	CASRLPGTDYNEQFF
TRBV9	14	.	TRBJ1-1	TRBD1	TGTGCCAGCAGCGTCGGACAGGGACACACTGAAGCTTTCTTT	CASSVGQGHTEAFF
TRBV4-2	14	.	TRBJ1-5	.	TGTGCCAGCAGCCAAGCAAGCGGCAATCAGCCCCAGCATTTT	CASSQASGNQPQHF
TRBV7-9	16	.	TRBJ1-1	.	TGTGCCAGCAGCTTAGGTTCAAGACGGGGGAACACTGAAGCTTTCTTT	CASSLGSRRGNTEAFF
TRBV3-1/TRBV3-2	15	.	TRBJ2-5	.	TGTGCCAGCAGCCAAGATCTGACAGAACAAGAGACCCAGTACTTC	CASSQDLTEQETQYF
TRBV2	15	.	TRBJ2-3	.	TGTGCCAGCAGTGATCCCCAGGGGATCACAGATACGCAGTATTTT	CASSDPQGITDTQYF
TRBV6-1	14	once	TRBJ1-5	.	TGTGCCAGCAGTGAAGAGACGAGGGTTCAGCCCCAGCATTTT	CASSEETRVQPQHF
TRBV10-3	13	.	TRBJ1-1	TRBD1	TGTGCCATCAGGACAGGGAGTGGCACTGAAGCTTTCTTT	CAIRTGSGTEAFF
TRBV20-1	11	.	TRBJ1-1	TRBD1	TGCAGTGCCAGGACAGGGATTGAAGCTTTCTTT	CSARTGIEAFF
TRBV13	14	.	TRBJ2-7	TRBD2	TGTGCCAGCAGCTTGGGGGGGAGCTCCTACGAGCAGTACTTC	CASSLGGSSYEQYF
TRBV4-1	17	.	TRBJ2-1	TRBD2	TGCGCCAGCAGCCGCACAGCTAGCGGTAGCTCCTACAATGAGCAGTTCTTC	CASSRTASGSSYNEQFF
TRBV30	14	.	TRBJ2-2	TRBD1	TGTGCCTGGCGCAGGACAGGGAACACCGGGGAGCTGTTTTTT	CAWRRTGNTGELFF
TRBV28	14	.	TRBJ1-5	TRBD1	TGTGCCAGCAGTCTCGGACAGGGCAATCAGCCCCAGCATTTT	CASSLGQGNQPQHF
TRBV5-4	15	.	TRBJ1-6	.	TGTGCCAGCAGCTTGGAACAACTAGCCAATTCACCCCTCCACTTT	CASSLEQLANSPLHF
TRBV6-2/TRBV6-3	14	.	TRBJ1-1	.	TGTGCCAGCAGTTACTCGGGGAGGGGTACTGAAGCTTTCTTT	CASSYSGRGTEAFF
TRBV4-2	17	.	TRBJ1-1	TRBD1	TGTGCCAGCAGCCCCTTTGGACAGGAGCGGATGAACACTGAAGCTTTCTTT	CASSPFGQERMNTEAFF
TRBV2	13	.	TRBJ1-5	.	TGTGCCGTTGGGAGGGGAGGCAATCAGCCCCAGCATTTT	CAVGRGGNQPQHF
TRBV29-1	13	.	TRBJ2-5	TRBD1	TGCAGCGTTCGGACAGGCCTACAAGAGACCCAGTACTTC	CSVRTGLQETQYF